This T cell receptor (beta chain) was profiled in a study of T-cell reconstitution after alpha-beta-depleted transplantation in children. Preparing the TCRbeta library involved the use of unique molecular identifiers. TCRdb reanalysed the PCR reads using MiXCR and keeps one entry per CDR3 protein. The table lists some 640,000 distinct CDR3 sequences, around 16% of them singletons. The CDR3 loop spans 14 amino acids. Trimming stripped 3 bases from V and 5 bases from J, with 14 bases between. Germline values: CDR1 MGHDK, CDR2 SYGVNS. This clonotype was picked up many times. This specimen was PBMCs from the stem cell graft donor, taken from the stem cell graft. V and J are TRBV25-1 and TRBJ2-7; either TRBD1 or TRBD2 may fit D (5 bases each). This receptor was identified in a human donor who donated a stem cell graft to a child with acute myeloid leukemia. The chain's CDR3 is CASSDGEWGNEQYF. CDR3 nucleotides: TGTGCCAGCAGTGACGGAGAGTGGGGGAACGAGCAGTACTTC.